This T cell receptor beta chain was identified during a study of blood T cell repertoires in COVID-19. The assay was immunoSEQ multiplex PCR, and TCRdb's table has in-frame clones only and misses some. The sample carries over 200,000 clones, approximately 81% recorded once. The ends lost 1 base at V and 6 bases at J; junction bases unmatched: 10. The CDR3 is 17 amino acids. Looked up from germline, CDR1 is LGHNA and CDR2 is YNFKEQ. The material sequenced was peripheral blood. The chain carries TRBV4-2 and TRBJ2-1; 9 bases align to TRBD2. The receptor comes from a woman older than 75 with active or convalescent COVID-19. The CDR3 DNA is TGTGCCAGCAGCCAAGCCCTTCTAGCGGGAAGGGGCAATGAGCAGTTCTTC. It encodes CASSQALLAGRGNEQFF.